A selection of T cell receptor beta chains follows, all from one sample in a study of control samples from healthy donors and cancer patients. Repertoires were generated with immunoSEQ multiplex PCR, while TCRdb's copy carries only in-frame clones and drops some. There are some 120,000 clones in the sample; 90% to 95% occur only once, and 1.7% lies in the top ten. The sequenced sample consisted of PBMCs. These receptors all stem from a man aged 45-60 years with head and neck cancer. Each CDR3 is given with its conserved first and last residue. D genes are given only for firm matches. Size is stated for part of the rows, as once, few or many counts, or as a class when the clone is expanded.

size: .; D: .; J: TRBJ2-2; V: TRBV4-1; DNA: TGCGCCAGCGGGGCGCCAGCAGACAGCCATCACACCGGGGAGCTGTTTTTT; CDR3: CASGAPADSHHTGELFF
size: .; D: TRBD2; J: TRBJ2-5; V: TRBV2; DNA: TGTGCCAGTGAACTAGCGGCCCAAGAGACCCAGTACTTC; CDR3: CASELAAQETQYF
size: .; D: .; J: TRBJ2-4; V: TRBV2; DNA: TGTGCCAGCAGTGAAAGCCTTCCCGCAAACATTCAGTACTTC; CDR3: CASSESLPANIQYF
size: once; D: TRBD2; J: TRBJ2-5; V: TRBV27; DNA: TGTGCCAGCAGTTTAGGGACTAGCGGAAGGATCGAGACCCAGTACTTC; CDR3: CASSLGTSGRIETQYF
size: .; D: TRBD2; J: TRBJ2-5; V: TRBV10-3; DNA: TGTGCCATCAGTTCGTCCGGATCGGGGACTAGCGGGGGAGAGACCCAGTACTTC; CDR3: CAISSSGSGTSGGETQYF
size: once; D: .; J: TRBJ2-2; V: TRBV7-2; DNA: TGTGCCAGCAGCTTAGCAGGAGGGGCTGTCACCGGGGAGCTGTTTTTT; CDR3: CASSLAGGAVTGELFF
size: .; D: TRBD2; J: TRBJ2-3; V: TRBV18; DNA: TGTGCCAGCTCACCATCGCTAGCGGGGGGTACAAAACACACAGATACGCAGTATTTT; CDR3: CASSPSLAGGTKHTDTQYF
size: .; D: .; J: TRBJ1-2; V: TRBV9; DNA: TGTGCCAGCAGCGAACAGGGAGGCCTTAACTATGGCTACACCTTC; CDR3: CASSEQGGLNYGYTF
size: .; D: .; J: TRBJ2-5; V: TRBV7-9; DNA: TGTGCCAGCAGCTTAGGGGACTACCAAGAGACCCAGTACTTC; CDR3: CASSLGDYQETQYF
size: .; D: .; J: TRBJ1-5; V: TRBV19; DNA: TGTGCCAGTAGTACCGACAGAGGCAATCAGCCCCAGCATTTT; CDR3: CASSTDRGNQPQHF
size: .; D: .; J: TRBJ2-1; V: TRBV14; DNA: TGTGCCAGCAGCTCGGCACGCTACAATGAGCAGTTCTTC; CDR3: CASSSARYNEQFF
size: .; D: .; J: TRBJ1-1; V: TRBV5-1; DNA: TGCGCCAGCAGCTTGGGAGGGACGGGAGACGAAGCTTTCTTT; CDR3: CASSLGGTGDEAFF
size: .; D: TRBD1; J: TRBJ1-1; V: TRBV13; DNA: TGTGCCAGCAGCTTAATGGGACAGCTGAACACTGAAGCTTTCTTT; CDR3: CASSLMGQLNTEAFF
size: .; D: TRBD1; J: TRBJ2-2; V: TRBV6-5; DNA: TGTGCCAGCAGTTATTTTCGGACAGGCGCCACCGGGGAGCTGTTTTTT; CDR3: CASSYFRTGATGELFF
size: .; D: TRBD2; J: TRBJ2-3; V: TRBV3-1/TRBV3-2; DNA: TGTGCCAGCGGACTAGCGGGGGCAGATACGCAGTATTTT; CDR3: CASGLAGADTQYF
size: medium-sized; D: TRBD2; J: TRBJ2-7; V: TRBV11-2; DNA: TGTGCCAGCAGCTTAGATCAATTAGCGGGGACCTACGAGCAGTACTTC; CDR3: CASSLDQLAGTYEQYF
size: .; D: .; J: TRBJ1-2; V: TRBV30; DNA: TGTGCTAGGAGGGGTGGCTATGGCTACACCTTC; CDR3: CARRGGYGYTF
size: once; D: TRBD1; J: TRBJ1-1; V: TRBV6-5; DNA: TGTGCCAGCACCCGAGACAGGGGAAGGGGGGAAGCTTTCTTT; CDR3: CASTRDRGRGEAFF
size: .; D: .; J: TRBJ1-1; V: TRBV18; DNA: TGTGCCAGCTCACCACCGACGGGTGGGAACACTGAAGCTTTCTTT; CDR3: CASSPPTGGNTEAFF
size: .; D: TRBD1; J: TRBJ2-1; V: TRBV24-1; DNA: TGTGCCACCAGTGACCCCGGGACAGGGGGAATTTGGCGGCAGTTCTTC; CDR3: CATSDPGTGGIWRQFF
size: .; D: .; J: TRBJ2-6; V: TRBV19; DNA: TGTGCCAGTAGTAATTACTCTGGGGCCAACGTCCTGACTTTC; CDR3: CASSNYSGANVLTF
size: .; D: .; J: TRBJ2-3; V: TRBV7-2; DNA: TGTGCCAGCAGCTTATATGGGGGGGGCCTGGATACGCAGTATTTT; CDR3: CASSLYGGGLDTQYF
size: once; D: .; J: TRBJ2-6; V: TRBV7-2; DNA: TGTGCCAGCAGCTTATGGCAGACCTCTGGGGCCAACGTCCTGACTTTC; CDR3: CASSLWQTSGANVLTF
size: .; D: TRBD2; J: TRBJ2-7; V: TRBV6-4; DNA: TGTGCCAGCAGTATCCGACTAGCGGGGGGTTCCTACGAGCAGTACTTC; CDR3: CASSIRLAGGSYEQYF
size: few; D: TRBD1; J: TRBJ1-2; V: TRBV28; DNA: TGTGCCAGCAGCAGGGGGCGGTATGGCTACACCTTC; CDR3: CASSRGRYGYTF
size: .; D: TRBD1; J: TRBJ2-7; V: TRBV19; DNA: TGTGCCAGTACCCCCGGGACAGGGGGGTACGAGCAGTACTTC; CDR3: CASTPGTGGYEQYF